The 15 T cell receptor beta chains reported below all come from one sample, sequenced in a study of T cell repertoires in cytomegalovirus infection. TCRdb recomputed calls from the reads with MiXCR, one row per CDR3 protein. The top ten hold around 64% of the sample, which has about 55,000 distinct CDR3 sequences, 15% to 25% seen once. Their target antigens are unknown. Sequences were derived from CD8+ T cells from cultured PBMCs, sampled from culture after CMV antigen stimulation. These receptors were obtained from a human donor in good health (CMV status not recorded). Some clones in this sample may be carry-over from other donors' samples.

The chain combines TRBV7-9 with TRBJ2-7, with TRBD2 identical over 10 bases. The ends lost 3 bases at V and 3 bases at J; junction bases unmatched: 5. Germline V CDR1 and CDR2: SEHNR, FQNEAQ (reference sequence). The CDR3 covers 15 residues. CDR3 DNA sequence: TGTGCCAGCAGCTTCAGCGGGAGGGACCTCTACGAGCAGTACTTC. Its protein product is CASSFSGRDLYEQYF.

The CDR3 loop is CASGFNKKTGGTYEQYF. The CDR3 nucleotides are TGTGCTAGTGGTTTCAACAAAAAGACAGGGGGGACCTACGAGCAGTACTTC. V usage is TRBV12-5 and J usage is TRBJ2-7; TRBD1 agrees at 9 bases. V lost 3 bases to trimming and J lost 2 bases; unmatched junction nucleotides: 11. The CDR3 has 17 amino acids. Germline V gene lookup returns CDR1 LGHNT and CDR2 FRNRAP.

The rearrangement links TRBV28 to TRBJ2-5; D perhaps matches TRBD2 (6 bases). Germline CDR1 is MDHEN and CDR2 is SYDVKM. The length of the CDR3 is 16 residues. V shed 3 bases and J shed 3 bases, with 17 bases lying between them. The DNA of the CDR3 is TGTGCCAGCAGTTTGCGGGCTCGGGGGATGGAAGAGACCCAGTACTTC. It encodes CASSLRARGMEETQYF.

The chain employs TRBV24-1 and TRBJ2-3; TRBD2 agrees at 13 bases. The CDR3 contains 16 residues. Germline V gives CDR1 KGHDR, CDR2 SFDVKD. J lost 4 bases, V lost 8 bases, and 8 bases had no gene match. CDR3 bases: TGTGCCACCACCGGACTAGCGGGAGAAGGCGCAGATACGCAGTATTTT. Translating gives CATTGLAGEGADTQYF.

There are a few counts of this clonotype. J is TRBJ1-3 and V is TRBV6-2 or TRBV6-3, with unresolved D. Germline V gene lookup returns CDR1 MNHEY and CDR2 SVGEGT. V dropped 0 bases and J dropped 0 bases, with 9 bases sitting between them. The CDR3 is 16 amino acids. CDR3 nucleotide sequence: TGTGCCAGCAGTTACTCAACAGAGACCTCTGGAAACACCATATATTTT. As protein: CASSYSTETSGNTIYF.

This clonotype was counted many times. This chain uses TRBV7-2 with TRBJ1-1; TRBD1 agrees at 9 bases. V dropped 6 bases and J dropped 1; count of bases not matched to a gene: 18. The CDR3 contains 19 residues. Germline V gives CDR1 SGHTA, CDR2 FQGNSA. The CDR3 region is CASSLKGTGFRGRNTEAFF. The CDR3 DNA is TGTGCCAGCAGTCTTAAGGGGACAGGGTTCAGGGGCCGGAACACTGAAGCTTTCTTT.

The rearrangement joins TRBV28 to TRBJ2-2; the D gene is possibly TRBD2 (6 bases). The length of the CDR3 is 16 residues. V lost 4 bases, J lost 6 bases, and 18 bases lay in between. Per germline, CDR1 MDHEN and CDR2 SYDVKM. CDR3 nucleotide sequence: TGTGCCAGCAGTTACCGCCGACTAGGCGAAGCCGGGGAGCTGTTTTTT. Its protein product is CASSYRRLGEAGELFF.

The table lists this clonotype with a few counts. The V gene is TRBV27, the J gene TRBJ1-1; D not certain. The CDR3 is made up of 15 amino acids. The germline CDR1 and CDR2 sequences are MNHEY and SMNVEV (reference sequence). Between the trimmed V and J ends, which lost 9 bases and 6 bases, there was a span of 23 bases. This CDR3 reads CASWIAGDFPPEAFF. DNA for the CDR3: TGTGCCAGTTGGATAGCGGGCGATTTCCCACCTGAAGCTTTCTTT.

This clonotype has a handful of counts. This chain connects TRBV7-8 to TRBJ2-1, with D possibly matching TRBD1 (6 bases). CDR1 and CDR2 (germline): SGHVS, FQNEAQ. The CDR3 loop spans 14 amino acids. V gave up 4 bases and J gave up 4 bases, with 11 bases separating them. The CDR3 sequence: CASSSYREYNEQFF. As DNA, the CDR3 is TGTGCCAGCAGCTCCTACAGGGAATACAATGAGCAGTTCTTC.

The chain employs TRBV9 and TRBJ2-2, with 14 bases aligning to TRBD2. J lost 9 bases, V lost 5 bases, and 3 bases had no gene match. Germline values: CDR1 SGDLS, CDR2 YYNGEE. The CDR3 has 14 residues. Here the CDR3 reads CASRGTSGGRELFF. The CDR3 nucleotides read TGTGCCAGCAGGGGGACTAGCGGGGGCAGGGAGCTGTTTTTT.

This sequence joins TRBV6-1 and TRBJ1-5, with 9 bases fitting TRBD1. Germline V gene sequence: CDR1 MNHNS, CDR2 SASEGT. CDR3 size: 16 residues. With 5 bases clipped from V and 2 bases from J, the junction kept 7 bases outside the gene matches. CDR3 sequence reads: CASSTRGQGGNQPQHF. CDR3 sequence (DNA): TGTGCCAGCAGTACCCGGGGACAGGGCGGCAATCAGCCCCAGCATTTT.

This clonotype came up a few times. The chain employs TRBV12-5 and TRBJ2-7; TRBD2 might be the D (5 bases). The germline gives CDR1 LGHNT, CDR2 FRNRAP. The V and J ends lost 2 bases and 3 bases respectively, with 8 bases between them. The length of the CDR3 is 13 residues. The CDR3 is CASGLYGDYEQYF. Here the CDR3 DNA reads TGTGCTAGTGGTTTGTACGGGGACTACGAGCAGTACTTC.

The V gene is TRBV11-2, the J gene TRBJ1-1; a weak D match, TRBD1 (5 bases). V gave up 5 bases and J gave up 3 bases, with 19 bases separating them. This CDR3 region has 16 residues. Germline V gene sequence: CDR1 SGHAT, CDR2 FQNNGV. The CDR3 here is CASSPRQGEGYTEAFF. CDR3 nucleotide sequence: TGTGCCAGCAGCCCGCGACAAGGGGAAGGGTACACTGAAGCTTTCTTT.

This clonotype has a handful of counts. CDR3 sequence (DNA): TGTGCCAGCAGAACGACCATGGGACGAAATGAAAAACTGTTTTTT. Its translation: CASRTTMGRNEKLFF. This chain links TRBV7-9 with TRBJ1-4, with a tentative D call TRBD1 (5 bases). The CDR3 covers 15 residues. Trimming removed 6 bases from V and 5 bases from J, with 16 bases in between. Germline CDR1 is SEHNR and CDR2 is FQNEAQ (reference sequence).

The rearrangement uses TRBV7-9 and TRBJ1-1; D is possibly TRBD1 (6 bases). CDR3 length: 16 amino acids. Deletions cut 1 base from V and 5 bases from J, with 17 bases between. Germline V gene lookup returns CDR1 SEHNR and CDR2 FQNEAQ (reference sequence). CDR3 protein: CASSLGGREGGTEAFF. The CDR3 DNA is TGTGCCAGCAGCTTAGGAGGGAGGGAAGGGGGGACTGAAGCTTTCTTT.